These T cell receptor beta chains were read from a single sample in a study of Ad26.COV2.S vaccination and SARS-CoV-2 variants. The table came from immunoSEQ multiplex PCR; TCRdb's copy has only in-frame clones and leaves some out. The sample comprises around 450,000 clones, roughly 87% of which are singletons, and approximately 1.7% rests with the top ten. Sample: peripheral blood, taken in a trial of Ad26.COV2.S vaccine versus placebo. The source is a person between 18 and 65 years old who received the Ad26.COV2.S COVID-19 vaccine or a placebo. CDR3s include the opening cysteine and the closing phenylalanine or tryptophan. A D gene is named only where the DNA matches it firmly. Clone size is given for some rows only: seen once, a few or many times, or a class if the clone is expanded.

cdr3_nt cdr3_aa j_call clone_size d_call v_call
TGTGCCGCTGCGGGAACAGGGAGGAAGTTTTATGGCTACACCTTC CAAAGTGRKFYGYTF TRBJ1-2 - - TRBV3-1/TRBV3-2
TGTGCCAGCAGTGTTGGGCTAGCGGGGGGGCTCGGAGAGCAGTTCTTC CASSVGLAGGLGEQFF TRBJ2-1 - TRBD2 TRBV25-1
TGTGCCAGCAGCTCTTACACTGAAGCTTTCTTT CASSSYTEAFF TRBJ1-1 - - TRBV12-3/TRBV12-4
TGTGCCAGCAGTAAACAGGGGGCTGGGCAGCCCCAGCATTTT CASSKQGAGQPQHF TRBJ1-5 - TRBD1 TRBV6-2/TRBV6-3
TGTGCCAGCAGTTACCCAACAAAGGGGACTGTCGCCTACGAGCAGTACTTC CASSYPTKGTVAYEQYF TRBJ2-7 few - TRBV6-2/TRBV6-3
TGTGCCAGCCAGGGACTAGCGAACAATGAGCAGTTCTTC CASQGLANNEQFF TRBJ2-1 - TRBD2 TRBV19
TGTGCCAGTAGACACGGGGGAAGCACAGATACGCAGTATTTT CASRHGGSTDTQYF TRBJ2-3 - - TRBV19
TGCGCCAGCAGCTCCCTCTTTCAAAACAATGAGCAGTTCTTC CASSSLFQNNEQFF TRBJ2-1 - - TRBV5-1
TGTGCCAGTAGTAGAAGTGGGGGAATGAACACTGAAGCTTTCTTT CASSRSGGMNTEAFF TRBJ1-1 - - TRBV19
TGTGCCAGCAGCTTAGGTTGGAATTTCAATCAGCCCCAGCATTTT CASSLGWNFNQPQHF TRBJ1-5 - - TRBV7-8
TGTGCCAGCAGCACTCACCCGGGAATCACTGAAGCTTTCTTT CASSTHPGITEAFF TRBJ1-1 few - TRBV28
TGTGCCAGCAGTTCCACTCATGACAGCCGCAAAAACTATGGCTACACCTTC CASSSTHDSRKNYGYTF TRBJ1-2 - - TRBV28
TGTGCCAGCAGGACAGGACCGGCCGGGGAGCTGTTTTTT CASRTGPAGELFF TRBJ2-2 once - TRBV6-5
TGTGCCAGCAGCCCCACCCCCCGTACACCGATATCTCAAGAGACCCAGTACTTC CASSPTPRTPISQETQYF TRBJ2-5 few - TRBV2
TGTGCCAGCAGCTGGTCGACAGGGGAGGTCACCGGGGAGCTGTTTTTT CASSWSTGEVTGELFF TRBJ2-2 - TRBD1 TRBV7-9
TGTGCCAGCCGACCCTATAGCAGCTCCTACAATGAGCAGTTCTTC CASRPYSSSYNEQFF TRBJ2-1 - - TRBV19
TGTGCCAGTAGTACTAGCGGGGGAGCCGCAGATACGCAGTATTTT CASSTSGGAADTQYF TRBJ2-3 once TRBD2 TRBV19
TGTGCCAGCAGCCAAGAGGGAGCGGCCCGTTACAATGAGCAGTTCTTC CASSQEGAARYNEQFF TRBJ2-1 - - TRBV3-1/TRBV3-2
TGTGCCACCAGTAACCCTAGCGGGAGGGCCTCAGGGCAGTTCTTC CATSNPSGRASGQFF TRBJ2-1 - TRBD2 TRBV15
TGTGCCAGCAGTTACCCGCTCCTCGGGGACACAGATACGCAGTATTTT CASSYPLLGDTDTQYF TRBJ2-3 - - TRBV6-2/TRBV6-3
TGTGCCAGCAGCCTCGTCCTCACCGGGGAGCTGTTTTTT CASSLVLTGELFF TRBJ2-2 - - TRBV7-2
TGTGCCAGCAGCTTCGGGGGGTCAACCTACGAGCAGTACTTC CASSFGGSTYEQYF TRBJ2-7 - TRBD2 TRBV7-2
TGTGCCAGTAGGGGGGGAGTGAGCACCGGGGAGCTGTTTTTT CASRGGVSTGELFF TRBJ2-2 - - TRBV19
TGCGGAGTGGCAGGAGCGGACTACGGAACCGGGGAGCTGTTTTTT CGVAGADYGTGELFF TRBJ2-2 - - TRBV29-1
TGTGCCAGCTCACCGTCAGGGGGTAGGGTTGAAGCTTTCTTT CASSPSGGRVEAFF TRBJ1-1 - TRBD1 TRBV18
TGTGCCAGCAGCCAGAACTCGGGGACACAAAATCAGCCCCAGCATTTT CASSQNSGTQNQPQHF TRBJ1-5 once - TRBV16
TGTGCCAGCAGCTTAGCGGCGTCGGCTAGCCCTTACACAGATACGCAGTATTTT CASSLAASASPYTDTQYF TRBJ2-3 - - TRBV7-9
TGTGCCAGCAGCCCCGGAGGGGGGGAATTAAATACGCAGTATTTT CASSPGGGELNTQYF TRBJ2-3 - - TRBV9
TGTGCCAGCAGCTTAGACAGGAGCTCCTACAATGAGCAGTTCTTC CASSLDRSSYNEQFF TRBJ2-1 - - TRBV7-3
TGCAGCACGCTCACCACTGAAGCTTTCTTT CSTLTTEAFF TRBJ1-1 - - TRBV29-1